This T cell receptor beta chain was profiled in a study of vaccination and CD4 T cells after COVID-19 (dated by TCRdb to between 2021 and 2024). For the study in its entirety: Every convalescent patient had a positive nasal swab PCR test for SARS-CoV-2, with mild disease in several patients and severe disease in one. Post-vaccine blood samples were collected a median of 72 days after the second vaccine dose, ranging from 14 to 241 days. The spike-specific CD4+ TCR repertoire was compared before and after mRNA vaccination in over nine COVID-19 convalescent patients and a few infection-naive healthy vaccine recipients. Control cultures used a CEFX viral epitope pool as positive control, an HIV-1 Nef peptide pool as negative control, or no peptide. The convalescent cohort comprised six males and four females, including two Hispanic individuals, seven Caucasians, two Asians and one multiracial person. Post-COVID blood samples were collected from convalescent patients a median of roughly 100 days after diagnosis, with a range of roughly 30 to 170 days. Each participant got two doses of either the Pfizer-BioNTech BNT162b2 vaccine (n=8) or the Moderna mRNA-1273 vaccine (n=2). For stimulating the cultures, overlapping spike peptide pools were used, derived from SARS-CoV-2 as well as from the common cold coronaviruses HCoV-NL63, HCoV-OC43 and HCoV-229E.

What this sample's treatment or condition label stands for: roughly ten-day PBMC culture with coronavirus spike peptide pools or control peptides (ViraFEST assay). The study used the ViraFEST assay, which expanded antigen-specific T cells with peptide pools and then identified expanded clonotypes by TCR sequencing. The positive SARS-CoV-2 PCR tests of the convalescent patients were dated from March to December 2020, before the Alpha, Beta and Delta variants emerged in the United States. Each well held approximately 2 million PBMCs cultured in IMDM containing approximately 5% human AB serum and 9 to 10 IU/ml IL-2, with around 9.7 ug/ml peptide pools added. On days 3 and 7, half of the culture medium was replaced with fresh IL-2-containing medium. After 10 days of culture, CD4+ T cells were isolated by negative selection with the EasySep CD4+ T cell isolation kit. Ficoll-Paque Plus gradient centrifugation was used to isolate PBMCs from whole blood, and the isolated PBMCs were then either used fresh or cryopreserved at -140C. Triplicate wells were generally used for each culture condition.

The library was built by means of PCR. DNA from cultured CD4+ T cells was subjected to TCR sequencing with the Oncomine TCR Beta short-read assay at the Johns Hopkins FTIC core. The QIAamp micro DNA kit was used to extract genomic DNA from the cultured CD4+ T cells. Oncomine TCR Beta libraries from cultured CD4+ T cells were pooled with unique dual indexes and sequenced on an Illumina iSeq 100. The original pipeline was this. Non-productive sequences were removed, and CDR3s that did not start with C, did not end with F or W, or were shorter than 7 amino acids were discarded. The MANAFEST web application was used to identify antigen-specific clonotypes by comparing peptide-stimulated wells against reference wells and other culture wells. An FDR below 0.05, an odds ratio above 5, and a productive frequency above 0.1% in at least two of three replicate wells were required for clones to be considered positive. Cross-reactive clonotypes were defined as significantly expanded in both SARS-CoV-2 spike wells and at least one common cold coronavirus spike condition. CDR3 homology was assessed with Levenshtein distances (stringdist) and unrooted phylogenetic trees (ape) in R version 3.6.1. TCRdb cleaned the public reads at Q25 with fastp, built clones with MiXCR and kept in-frame beta chains. Every entry covers one CDR3 protein and lists the most common genes and DNA from its rows. It is TCRdb's table, rather than the study itself, that gives the V and J calls and clone size. The sample table holds roughly 9,900 distinct CDR3 sequences, of which around half were seen once. Approximately 39% of the sample is held by the ten biggest clonotypes.

General conclusions and limits of the study: Among convalescent patients, a median about 90% of the SARS-CoV-2-reactive clones seen after vaccination appeared only after vaccination, which suggests priming specific to the vaccine. Of the vaccine-specific clones found in convalescent patients, nearly all (304 of 307) were mono-reactive for SARS-CoV-2 spike instead of being cross-reactive with common cold coronaviruses. An increase in the median number of SARS-CoV-2-reactive clonotypes from more than 20 after infection to 38 after vaccination was observed, but the change was not found to be significant. Relatively few convalescent patients were included in the study, and early timepoints after natural infection were not analyzed.

V lost 11 bases and J lost 0 bases; the stretch between them is 11 bases long. From a lookup of the germline V gene, CDR1 and CDR2 are MNHNS and SASEGT. The CDR3, cysteine through phenylalanine, is 14 amino acids long. Of all the DNA, just the CDR3 is kept, 42 bases in frame from base 1. On this clonotype: This clone's antigen is unknown. It has no much larger one-base neighbor in the sample; base qualities were not kept.

The V gene is TRBV6-1 and the J gene is TRBJ2-6; no D segment can be confidently identified. The receptor's source is a human donor who had recovered from COVID-19. Sequenced input: CD4+ T cells from blood, cultured in vitro. The nucleotide sequence is given as TGTGCCTCAAAACGGAGCTCTGGGGCCAACGTCCTGACTTTC. Its protein product is CASKRSSGANVLTF.